Sequencing of this T cell receptor beta chain was carried out in a study of post-analysis software for immune sequencing data. Study-level information: Included among the disease courses, which were recorded for the cohort, were relapsing-remitting, secondary progressive and progressive-relapsing multiple sclerosis.

TCR beta libraries were prepared from cDNA with unique molecular identifiers. The yield from roughly 1 to 10 million T cells was about 500,000 cDNA molecules in total. Via MiXCR, TCRdb re-called the PCR reads, giving one row per CDR3 protein. The repertoire includes hundreds of thousands of distinct CDR3 sequences, approximately 30% of them detected once, and around 0.55% sits in the top ten. The V gene end was trimmed by 6 bases and the J gene end by 3 bases; junction bases not matched to a gene: 6. CDR1 and CDR2 from the germline V gene are SGHTA and FQGNSA. The CDR3 has 15 amino acids. Study-level points and caveats: Controls showed significantly higher normalized Chao1 diversity than did multiple sclerosis patients. Patients had higher frequencies than controls of roughly five TRBV segments, including TRBV5-6, TRBV5-1 and TRBV20-1.

Details on this clonotype: Its target is not known.

The receptor was derived from a girl aged 5-17 years with multiple sclerosis. Sequenced input: blood. The rearrangement links TRBV7-2 to TRBJ2-1; 9 bases agree with TRBD2. The DNA of the CDR3 is TGTGCCAGCAGAGCTACTAGCGGGTACTACAATGAGCAGTTCTTC. Translated, it gives CASRATSGYYNEQFF. The variable domain in full, completed from reference TRBV7-2 and TRBJ2-1, reads GAGVSQSPSNKVTEKGKDVELRCDPISGHTALYWYRQSLGQGLEFLIYFQGNSAPDKSGLPSDRFSAERTGGSVSTLTIQRTQQEDSAVYLCASRATSGYYNEQFFGPGTRLTVL.